The 32 T cell receptor beta chains listed next were all sequenced from one sample in a study of long-term antiretroviral therapy in people with HIV. Researchers ran immunoSEQ v3.0 at survey level. Assay used: immunoSEQ multiplex PCR; TCRdb lists only in-frame clones, some missing. The repertoire includes over 30,000 clones, about 97% of them detected once, and around 3.1% sits in the top ten. Sequenced material: unsorted PBMCs, taken 6.9 years after starting antiretroviral therapy. The source is a man aged 30-40 years with HIV.

The chain carries TRBV6-5 and TRBJ2-5; no reliable D call. The CDR3 spans 13 residues. V lost 8 bases and J lost 1, with 11 bases in between. CDR1 and CDR2 (germline): MNHEY, SVGAGI. The DNA for the CDR3 is TGTGCCAGCGGTAGGGCAGCCCAAGAGACCCAGTACTTC. This gives the protein CASGRAAQETQYF.

The rearrangement uses TRBV19 and TRBJ2-7; tentatively, D is TRBD2 (6 bases). V lost 1 base, J lost 2 bases, and 12 bases lay in between. Germline loops: CDR1 LNHDA, CDR2 SQIVND (reference sequence). The CDR3 spans 15 residues. The CDR3, as DNA: TGTGCCAGTAGTATAGGGGGTAGCGGTCCCTACGAGCAGTACTTC. It yields the protein CASSIGGSGPYEQYF.

This chain uses TRBV10-3 with TRBJ1-1; 7 bases agree with TRBD1. CDR3 size: 16 residues. With V trimmed by 3 bases and J by 3 bases, 10 bases remained unmatched. Germline-derived CDR1 and CDR2 are ENHRY and SYGVKD. CDR3 loop: CAISDTVSGGDTEAFF. In DNA form, the CDR3 reads TGTGCCATCAGTGATACGGTCTCAGGGGGAGACACTGAAGCTTTCTTT.

The chain carries TRBV4-2 and TRBJ2-1; weak D call: TRBD2 (7 bases). Germline lookup yields CDR1 LGHNA and CDR2 YNFKEQ. CDR3 length: 15 amino acids. V lost 1 base and J 4 bases, leaving 11 bases between the germline ends. The chain's CDR3 is CASSQAGGPYNEQFF. As DNA, the CDR3 is TGTGCCAGCAGCCAAGCGGGGGGCCCATACAATGAGCAGTTCTTC.

The chain joins TRBV2 to TRBJ2-7, with D possibly called TRBD1 or TRBD2 (5 bases each). There are 13 residues in the CDR3. The V and J ends lost 5 bases and 0 bases respectively, with 8 bases between them. CDR1 is SNHLY, CDR2 FYNNEI, per germline. The CDR3, as DNA: TGTGCCAGCAGTTGGGGGAGCTCCTACGAGCAGTACTTC. Its protein is CASSWGSSYEQYF.

The CDR3 is CASSPSGGAVHEQFF. In nucleotides, the CDR3 is TGTGCCAGCAGCCCTAGCGGGGGGGCCGTACATGAGCAGTTCTTC. This chain uses TRBV9 with TRBJ2-1; 12 bases align to TRBD2. This CDR3 spans 15 amino acids. CDR1 and CDR2 (germline): SGDLS, YYNGEE. The junction had 7 bases not matched to a gene; V was cut back by 4 bases and J by 8 bases. Full variable domain (rest looked up from reference TRBV9 and TRBJ2-1): DSGVTQTPKHLITATGQRVTLRCSPRSGDLSVYWYQQSLDQGLQFLIQYYNGEERAKGNILERFSAQQFPDLHSELNLSSLELGDSALYFCASSPSGGAVHEQFFGPGTRLTVL.

The count of this clone is one. The chain links TRBV19 to TRBJ2-3, with a tentative D call TRBD2 (6 bases). Germline V gene sequence: CDR1 LNHDA, CDR2 SQIVND (reference sequence). V lost 4 bases and J lost 2, with 16 bases in between. The CDR3 runs to 16 residues. CDR3 nucleotide sequence: TGTGCCAGTAGTACGATAGCGGCTCTAAACACAGATACGCAGTATTTT. Translating it yields CASSTIAALNTDTQYF. Full variable domain (missing parts from reference TRBV19 and TRBJ2-3): DGGITQSPKYLFRKEGQNVTLSCEQNLNHDAMYWYRQDPGQGLRLIYYSQIVNDFQKGDIAEGYSVSREKKESFPLTVTSAQKNPTAFYLCASSTIAALNTDTQYFGPGTRLTVL.

The V call is TRBV7-3, the J call TRBJ2-1; D possibly corresponds to TRBD1 (5 bases). Germline CDR1 and CDR2: SGHTA and FQGTGA. The CDR3 runs 17 residues. Trimming shortened V by 2 bases and J by 0 bases, and 14 bases separated the two germline ends. The CDR3 DNA reads as TGTGCCAGCAGCTTACGTTTGGGGCATCGCTCCTACAATGAGCAGTTCTTC. The encoded protein is CASSLRLGHRSYNEQFF.

This clone appeared once. This chain joins TRBV5-4 and TRBJ2-7; no firm D call. There are 14 residues in the CDR3. CDR1 and CDR2 (germline): SGHNT, YYREEE (reference sequence). Trimming removed 4 bases from V and 0 bases from J, with 11 bases in between. The CDR3 DNA reads TGTGCCAGCAGCCCTGGTTCCCCCTCCTACGAGCAGTACTTC. Translated: CASSPGSPSYEQYF.

The chain joins TRBV6-4 to TRBJ1-1; 8 bases map to TRBD1. V lost 6 bases, J lost 5 bases, and 5 bases stayed unmatched. This CDR3 comprises 13 residues. Germline loops: CDR1 MRHNA, CDR2 SNTAGT. The CDR3 region is CASSRTGWTEAFF. The CDR3 DNA reads as TGTGCCAGCAGCCGGACAGGGTGGACTGAAGCTTTCTTT.

The chain links TRBV25-1 to TRBJ2-1; the match to TRBD2 covers 7 bases. The CDR3 has 14 residues. Germline V lookup: CDR1 MGHDK, CDR2 SYGVNS. V was pared by 3 bases and J by 3 bases, with 2 bases of the junction left unmatched. CDR3 nucleotide sequence: TGTGCCAGCAGTGAGCTAGCGGTCTACAATGAGCAGTTCTTC. Amino acids: CASSELAVYNEQFF.

The V gene is TRBV19, the J gene TRBJ2-2, with D possibly being TRBD1 (5 bases). Trimming removed 0 bases from V and 3 bases from J, with 11 bases in between. Per the germline V gene, CDR1 is LNHDA and CDR2 is SQIVND (reference sequence). CDR3 length equals 16 residues. The CDR3 loop is CASSIDRTTHTGELFF. CDR3 sequence (DNA): TGTGCCAGTAGTATAGACAGGACAACTCACACCGGGGAGCTGTTTTTT.

The chain combines TRBV5-1 with TRBJ2-2, with D hard to call. This CDR3 region has 12 residues. The ends were cut back, 6 bases at V and 6 bases at J, with 9 bases in the middle. Germline CDR1 SGHRS, CDR2 YFSETQ. The CDR3 nucleotides are TGCGCCAGCACCCTGGGTCCCGGGGAGCTGTTTTTT. Protein product: CASTLGPGELFF.

V is TRBV2 and J is TRBJ2-3, with 7 bases aligning to TRBD1. This CDR3 comprises 16 residues. Losses at the gene ends were 5 bases for V and 6 bases for J; bases not matched to a gene: 14. Germline CDR1 reads SNHLY; CDR2 reads FYNNEI. CDR3 sequence reads: CASSPETGLNLDTQYF. DNA of the CDR3: TGTGCCAGCAGTCCGGAGACAGGGTTAAACTTGGATACGCAGTATTTT.

This chain joins TRBV19 and TRBJ1-2; perhaps TRBD1 as D (6 bases). CDR1 LNHDA and CDR2 SQIVND come from the germline V gene (reference sequence). The CDR3 consists of 12 residues. Trimming removed 5 bases from V and 6 bases from J, with 10 bases in between. Here the CDR3 DNA reads TGTGCCAGTAGTTGGCAGGGGAATGGCTACACCTTC. Translated: CASSWQGNGYTF.

The chain carries TRBV2 and TRBJ2-7, with D possibly matching TRBD1 (5 bases). Germline CDR1 is SNHLY and CDR2 is FYNNEI. The CDR3 extends over 13 amino acids. V was trimmed by 7 bases and J by 3 bases, leaving 13 bases between them. The CDR3 DNA reads TGTGCCAGCACTCTGACAGTACTCTACGAGCAGTACTTC. It codes for CASTLTVLYEQYF.

The chain couples TRBV11-2 to TRBJ1-2; 7 bases fit TRBD1. Germline V gene data show CDR1 as SGHAT and CDR2 as FQNNGV. The CDR3 runs to 15 residues. Trimming took 2 bases from V and 7 from J; bases not matched to a gene: 10. CDR3 sequence reads: CASSLQGGTVSGYTF. CDR3 sequence (DNA): TGTGCCAGCAGCTTACAGGGGGGCACGGTGAGTGGCTACACCTTC.

The chain joins TRBV6-5 to TRBJ1-2, with D possibly TRBD1 on 6 matching bases. Per the germline V gene, CDR1 is MNHEY and CDR2 is SVGAGI. The CDR3 length is 13 residues. The V and J ends lost 5 bases and 8 bases respectively, with 15 bases between them. CDR3 loop: CASSRRGGVGYTF. The CDR3 DNA follows: TGTGCCAGCAGTAGACGGGGGGGCGTCGGCTACACCTTC.

The gene calls are TRBV11-1 and TRBJ1-2; D is uncertain. The V end lost 1 base, the J end lost 6 bases, and 6 bases lay between the germline ends. The CDR3 extends over 12 amino acids. Germline-derived CDR1 and CDR2 are SGHAT and FQDESV (reference sequence). CDR3 nucleotide sequence: TGTGCCAGCAGCTTAGGGCGGGATGGCTACACCTTC. Amino acids: CASSLGRDGYTF.

This chain connects TRBV2 to TRBJ2-7; 7 bases are shared with TRBD1. Trimming at V came to 4 bases and at J to 6 bases, leaving 12 bases not matched to a gene. Germline CDR1 is SNHLY and CDR2 is FYNNEI. The CDR3 loop spans 15 amino acids. CDR3 bases: TGTGCCAGCAGTGTCGTTAGGGAACAGGGGTCCGAGCAGTACTTC. Encoded protein: CASSVVREQGSEQYF.

This sequence joins TRBV7-8 and TRBJ2-7, with 8 bases aligning to TRBD2. After removal of 4 bases from V and 2 bases from J, the junction contained 7 bases not matched to a gene. This CDR3 is built from 15 residues. Germline V gene data show CDR1 as SGHVS and CDR2 as FQNEAQ. The CDR3 nucleotides read TGTGCCAGCAGCTCCACTAGCGGACTAGCCTACGAGCAGTACTTC. The encoded protein is CASSSTSGLAYEQYF.

On this clone itself: Different DNA sequences within this sample yield the same CDR3. The chain couples TRBV7-2 to TRBJ2-7; unclear D gene. Germline V gene lookup returns CDR1 SGHTA and CDR2 FQGNSA. CDR3 length: 12 amino acids. Trimming removed 6 bases at V and 1 base at J, with 7 bases between. The CDR3 DNA sequence: TGTGCCAGCAGTCCAAGTTCCTACGAGCAGTACTTC. This sequence encodes CASSPSSYEQYF.

The chain uses TRBV7-2 and TRBJ2-2; D is unresolved. Germline V CDR1 and CDR2: SGHTA, FQGNSA. The V end was cut by 5 bases, the J end by 4 bases, with 14 bases between. CDR3 length: 15 residues. The CDR3 region is CASSLNHYGTGELFF. Written as DNA, the CDR3 is TGTGCCAGCAGCCTCAACCACTACGGCACCGGGGAGCTGTTTTTT.

The chain combines TRBV5-1 with TRBJ2-1, with 8 bases identical to TRBD1. Germline V gives CDR1 SGHRS, CDR2 YFSETQ. Trimming cost V 2 bases and J 5 bases; bases outside gene matches: 6. The CDR3 totals 15 residues. CDR3 coding DNA: TGCGCCAGCAGCTTCATTGACAGGGGCAACAATGAGCAGTTCTTC. This codes for CASSFIDRGNNEQFF.

V gene TRBV7-6 combines with J gene TRBJ1-2; perhaps TRBD1 as D (5 bases). Between the trimmed V and J ends, which lost 5 bases and 5 bases, there was a span of 12 bases. This CDR3 region has 13 residues. CDR1 SGHVS and CDR2 FNYEAQ come from the germline V gene. The CDR3 DNA sequence: TGTGCCAGCAGCCCAAGCGGGGGTTATGGCTACACCTTC. This sequence encodes CASSPSGGYGYTF.

The gene calls are TRBV13 and TRBJ1-1; TRBD1 aligns across 9 bases. The CDR3 runs 15 residues. Germline V lookup: CDR1 PRHDT, CDR2 FYEKMQ (reference sequence). V was pared by 5 bases and J by 5 bases, with 9 bases of the junction left unmatched. This CDR3 is CASSDSGQGGTEAFF. CDR3 bases: TGTGCCAGCAGCGACTCGGGACAGGGAGGGACTGAAGCTTTCTTT.

This chain uses TRBV19 with TRBJ1-2; no reliable D call. The V gene's germline CDR1 is LNHDA and CDR2 SQIVND (reference sequence). V lost 3 bases and J lost 4, with 6 bases in between. The CDR3 runs to 12 residues. The DNA of the CDR3 is TGTGCCAGTAGTATGATAGGCTATGGCTACACCTTC. This codes for CASSMIGYGYTF. Full variable domain (rest looked up from reference TRBV19 and TRBJ1-2): DGGITQSPKYLFRKEGQNVTLSCEQNLNHDAMYWYRQDPGQGLRLIYYSQIVNDFQKGDIAEGYSVSREKKESFPLTVTSAQKNPTAFYLCASSMIGYGYTFGSGTRLTVV.

V usage is TRBV20-1 and J usage is TRBJ1-2, with D maybe TRBD1 (5 bases). This CDR3 is built from 11 residues. Germline V CDR1 and CDR2: DFQATT, SNEGSKA (reference sequence). The ends were cut back, 6 bases at V and 6 bases at J, with 11 bases in the middle. The CDR3 DNA reads as TGCAGTGCGCCCGGGGCCGATGGCTACACCTTC. This codes for CSAPGADGYTF.

The chain recombines TRBV27 with TRBJ2-7; 7 bases map to TRBD2. The V gene's germline CDR1 is MNHEY and CDR2 SMNVEV (reference sequence). This CDR3 has 15 amino acids. Germline trimming cut 1 base from V and 6 bases from J; bases unmatched to any gene: 9. Here the CDR3 reads CASSLLGGGDLEQYF. In DNA, the CDR3 is TGTGCCAGCAGTTTATTGGGGGGGGGTGATCTCGAGCAGTACTTC.

This clone has only a few counts. This chain connects TRBV2 to TRBJ2-5, with 8 bases that match TRBD2. The ends lost 5 bases at V and 4 bases at J; junction bases unmatched: 9. The CDR3 contains 15 residues. In germline, CDR1 is SNHLY, CDR2 FYNNEI. The CDR3 DNA is TGTGCCAGCAGTCAGGGCGGGGGGCTTGGAGAGACCCAGTACTTC. It translates to CASSQGGGLGETQYF.

This chain links TRBV5-1 with TRBJ1-1; D gene uncertain. The V gene's germline CDR1 is SGHRS and CDR2 YFSETQ. V was clipped by 4 bases and J by 3 bases, with 13 bases between them. CDR3 length: 14 amino acids. Here the CDR3 DNA reads TGCGCCAGCAGCATCGGTGTCGGGGACACTGAAGCTTTCTTT. Residues: CASSIGVGDTEAFF.

This rearrangement joins TRBV28 to TRBJ2-7; a possible D gene is TRBD1 (5 bases). The CDR3 runs 14 residues. Trimming removed 4 bases from V and 3 bases from J, with 13 bases in between. CDR1 is MDHEN, CDR2 SYDVKM, per germline. The CDR3 here is CASSYPGKLYEQYF. The CDR3 DNA reads TGTGCCAGCAGTTATCCAGGGAAGCTCTACGAGCAGTACTTC.